Presented here are 15 T cell receptor beta chains from one specimen sequenced in a study of cytomegalovirus exposure and HLA in healthy donors. The PCR contained 60 Vbeta and 13 Jbeta primers. Repertoires were generated with immunoSEQ multiplex PCR, while TCRdb's copy carries only in-frame clones and drops some. Found here are over 150,000 clones, roughly 80% of them singletons; the top ten hold roughly 1.9%. The sequencing sample was made of PBMCs. These receptor sequences come from a human donor in good health.

This clone was observed once. The V gene is TRBV5-1, the J gene TRBJ2-7; 7 bases are a match to TRBD1. CDR3 size: 15 residues. V dropped 0 bases and J dropped 3; count of bases not matched to a gene: 6. Germline CDR1 reads SGHRS; CDR2 reads YFSETQ. DNA of the CDR3: TGCGCCAGCAGCTTGGCAGGGGGATCCGGCTACGAGCAGTACTTC. Translating it yields CASSLAGGSGYEQYF. The variable domain in full, with the rest retrieved from reference TRBV5-1 and TRBJ2-7, is KAGVTQTPRYLIKTRGQQVTLSCSPISGHRSVSWYQQTPGQGLQFLFEYFSETQRNKGNFPGRFSGRQFSNSRSEMNVSTLELGDSALYLCASSLAGGSGYEQYFGPGTRLTVT.

The chain recombines TRBV19 with TRBJ1-3; D is unresolved. Germline CDR1 reads LNHDA; CDR2 reads SQIVND (reference sequence). Trimming removed 6 bases at V and 3 bases at J, with 15 bases between. The CDR3 is made up of 15 amino acids. CDR3 in DNA: TGTGCCAGTAGGGGCAGAACAAACCTTGGAAACACCATATATTTT. It codes for CASRGRTNLGNTIYF.

The sample holds a few counts of this clone. V gene TRBV7-9 combines with J gene TRBJ2-5; possibly TRBD2 for D (6 bases). Per germline, CDR1 SEHNR and CDR2 FQNEAQ (reference sequence). This CDR3 contains 15 residues. Deletions cut 5 bases from V and 1 base from J, with 14 bases between. The CDR3 protein is CASSPASGLQETQYF. CDR3 sequence (DNA): TGTGCCAGCAGCCCAGCGTCGGGACTCCAAGAGACCCAGTACTTC.

The chain is built from TRBV4-2 and TRBJ2-5, with 11 nucleotides matching TRBD2. Germline-derived CDR1 and CDR2 are LGHNA and YNFKEQ. V gave up 0 bases and J gave up 1 base; unmatched junction bases: 10. This CDR3 has 19 residues. CDR3 amino acids: CASSQDVVLAGGPQETQYF. The CDR3 DNA reads TGTGCCAGCAGCCAAGATGTAGTCCTAGCGGGGGGTCCCCAAGAGACCCAGTACTTC.

V is TRBV9 and J is TRBJ1-5; TRBD1 is a possible D gene (6 bases). Looked up from germline, CDR1 is SGDLS and CDR2 is YYNGEE. V lost 3 bases and J 2 bases, leaving 24 bases between the germline ends. The CDR3 extends over 19 amino acids. The CDR3: CASSAATGTVRQGNQPQHF. As DNA, the CDR3 is TGTGCCAGCAGCGCAGCAACAGGAACGGTTCGACAGGGCAATCAGCCCCAGCATTTT.

The chain recombines TRBV11-2 with TRBJ1-3; D unclear. This CDR3 contains 16 residues. V gave up 0 bases and J gave up 0 bases, with 9 bases separating them. CDR1 is SGHAT and CDR2 is FQNNGV in the germline V gene. The chain's CDR3 is CASSLDSPGSGNTIYF. As DNA, the CDR3 is TGTGCCAGCAGCTTAGATAGCCCGGGCTCTGGAAACACCATATATTTT.

The V call is TRBV7-2, the J call TRBJ2-3; D gene uncertain. Trimming cost V 4 bases and J 6 bases, with 5 bases left between them. This CDR3 contains 11 residues. Germline V gene data show CDR1 as SGHTA and CDR2 as FQGNSA. The CDR3 region has the DNA TGTGCCAGCAGCTACTGGGATACGCAGTATTTT. It is translated as CASSYWDTQYF.

The chain has TRBV7-2 and TRBJ2-3, with TRBD2 identical over 8 bases. CDR3 length equals 15 residues. Germline CDR1 is SGHTA and CDR2 is FQGNSA. Germline trimming cut 5 bases from V and 1 base from J; bases unmatched to any gene: 5. The CDR3 here is CASSLSGTRTDTQYF. In DNA form, the CDR3 reads TGTGCCAGCAGCCTTAGCGGGACGCGCACAGATACGCAGTATTTT.

This chain connects TRBV13 to TRBJ2-7; 9 bases align to TRBD1. The CDR3 is 15 amino acids. V was pared by 5 bases and J by 0 bases, with 5 bases of the junction left unmatched. The germline CDR1 and CDR2 sequences are PRHDT and FYEKMQ (reference sequence). In nucleotides, the CDR3 is TGTGCCAGCAGCCCCCGACAGGGGGACTCCTACGAGCAGTACTTC. Amino acids: CASSPRQGDSYEQYF. Together with reference TRBV13 and TRBJ2-7, the CDR3 gives the full variable domain: AAGVIQSPRHLIKEKRETATLKCYPIPRHDTVYWYQQGPGQDPQFLISFYEKMQSDKGSIPDRFSAQQFSDYHSELNMSSLELGDSALYFCASSPRQGDSYEQYFGPGTRLTVT.

The gene calls are TRBV7-9 and TRBJ2-7, with TRBD1 matching 9 bases. The CDR3 length is 15 residues. The trim removed 3 bases at V and 4 bases at J, leaving 7 bases unmatched. Germline values: CDR1 SEHNR, CDR2 FQNEAQ (reference sequence). The CDR3 DNA follows: TGTGCCAGCAGCTTTCACGACAGGGGGGTATACGAGCAGTACTTC. It encodes CASSFHDRGVYEQYF.

This chain's CDR3 is CASSQGQGGYTEAFF. CDR3 DNA sequence: TGCGCCAGCAGCCAGGGACAGGGAGGGTACACTGAAGCTTTCTTT. The chain links TRBV4-3 to TRBJ1-1, with 9 bases aligning to TRBD1. The J segment lost 3 bases and the V segment lost 3 bases, leaving 5 bases of the junction unmatched. CDR3 length: 15 residues. Germline CDR1 LGHNA, CDR2 YSLEER.

The chain combines TRBV10-3 with TRBJ1-4; D is uncertain. CDR3 size: 16 residues. The germline gives CDR1 ENHRY, CDR2 SYGVKD. The ends were cut back, 3 bases at V and 0 bases at J, with 11 bases in the middle. The CDR3 DNA sequence: TGTGCCATCAGTGACCCTGACTCCGCAACTAATGAAAAACTGTTTTTT. Translating gives CAISDPDSATNEKLFF.

J is TRBJ2-5 and V is TRBV19; D is ambiguous. Trimming left V 1 base short and J 7 bases short, with 16 bases between. Germline CDR1 reads LNHDA; CDR2 reads SQIVND (reference sequence). CDR3 length equals 15 residues. The CDR3 DNA is TGTGCCAGTAGTATAGGTGGCGGTTCGGTGGGGACCCAGTACTTC. This translates into CASSIGGGSVGTQYF.

This chain's CDR3 is CASSQDSYEQYF. CDR3 bases: TGTGCCAGCAGCCAGGACAGCTACGAGCAGTACTTC. V and J are TRBV14 and TRBJ2-7; maybe TRBD1 (6 bases). The germline V gene has CDR1 SGHDN and CDR2 FVKESK. The CDR3 runs to 12 residues. The ends were cut back, 3 bases at V and 3 bases at J, with 6 bases in the middle.

This clone was observed once. The CDR3 nucleotides are TGTGCCAGCAGCTCGGGGGGGCCAGGAGAGACCCAGTACTTC. Translated: CASSSGGPGETQYF. The rearrangement joins TRBV7-9 to TRBJ2-5; 8 bases match TRBD2. Germline values: CDR1 SEHNR, CDR2 FQNEAQ (reference sequence). This CDR3 comprises 14 residues. J lost 4 bases, V lost 4 bases, and 5 bases had no gene match.